The source of this T cell receptor beta chain is a study of regulatory T cells in long-lasting Graves disease. Study context: Graves' patients diagnosed newly had used antithyroid drugs under 3 months.

Construction of the TCR beta libraries employed iRepertoire HTBI primers in conjunction with Arm-PCR of CDR3 regions. From the multiplex PCR reads, TCRdb called clonotypes with MiXCR, one entry per CDR3 protein. The sample yields under 500,000 distinct CDR3 sequences, about 15% seen once. As for time point: newly diagnosed GD, antithyroid drugs for less than 3 months. From PBMCs, RNA was extracted and then used to make the TCR library. This clonotype has only a few counts. A far larger clone is one nucleotide away, so this likely arose from a read error. Germline CDR1 is SGHNT and CDR2 is YYREEE (reference sequence). This CDR3 has 13 residues. The data also belong to a second study, concerning T cells in Graves' hyperthyroidism and ophthalmopathy. This second study says: Ophthalmopathy was told apart from stable hyperthyroidism by a 13 V-J model.

The chain links TRBV5-4 to TRBJ2-5; D unclear. With the DNA end fitting TRBJ2-7 better, the J assignment may be wrong. The source of this sequence is a woman aged 25 to 39 with Graves disease. Sequencing used peripheral blood mononuclear cells (PBMCs), obtained at new diagnosis, from a patient treated with antithyroid drugs. This chain's CDR3 is CASGTDQSGEQYF. In nucleotides, the CDR3 is TGTGCCAGCGGAACGGACCAGTCGGGCGAGCAGTACTTC.